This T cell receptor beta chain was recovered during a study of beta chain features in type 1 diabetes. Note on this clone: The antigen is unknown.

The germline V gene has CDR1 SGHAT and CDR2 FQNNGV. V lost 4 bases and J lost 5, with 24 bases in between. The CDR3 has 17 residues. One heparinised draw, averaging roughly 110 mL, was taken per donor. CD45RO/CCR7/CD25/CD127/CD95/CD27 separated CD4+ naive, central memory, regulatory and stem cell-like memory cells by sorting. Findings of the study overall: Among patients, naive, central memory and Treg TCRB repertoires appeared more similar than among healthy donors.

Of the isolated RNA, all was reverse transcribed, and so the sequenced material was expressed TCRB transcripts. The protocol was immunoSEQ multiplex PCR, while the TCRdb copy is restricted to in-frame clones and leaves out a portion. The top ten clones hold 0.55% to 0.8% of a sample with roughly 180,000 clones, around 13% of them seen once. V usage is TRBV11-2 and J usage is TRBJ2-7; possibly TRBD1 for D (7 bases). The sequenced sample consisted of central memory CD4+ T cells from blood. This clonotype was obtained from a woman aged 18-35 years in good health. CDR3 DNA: TGTGCCAGCAGCTCTAAAGGGTCCCGGGCCAGGGGGGACGAGCAGTACTTC. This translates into CASSSKGSRARGDEQYF.